This entry lists 18 T cell receptor beta chains sequenced from one sample in a study of radiation and T cells in renal cell carcinoma. Repertoires were generated with immunoSEQ multiplex PCR, while TCRdb's copy carries only in-frame clones and drops some. The sample records 95,000 or so clones, around nine tenths being singletons. As for time point: baseline pretreatment blood. The sample's treatment: 15 Gy SBRT to primary tumor, nephrectomy 4 weeks later. Source: blood, taken from a patient whose treatment included radiotherapy and nephrectomy. These receptors came from a man between 50 and 59 years old with renal cell carcinoma.

J is TRBJ1-5 and V is TRBV30; D unclear. CDR3 length equals 12 residues. Germline lookup yields CDR1 GTSNPN and CDR2 SVGIG (reference sequence). The ends were cut back, 1 base at V and 7 bases at J, with 8 bases in the middle. DNA for the CDR3: TGTGCCTGGAGTGACCTTACGCAGCCCCAGCATTTT. Translating gives CAWSDLTQPQHF.

This chain uses TRBV11-2 with TRBJ1-1; tentative D call: TRBD1 (5 bases). This CDR3 has 14 amino acids. From germline, CDR1 is SGHAT and CDR2 FQNNGV. V gave up 2 bases and J gave up 1 base, with 8 bases separating them. CDR3 amino acids: CASSLPGGNTEAFF. In DNA form, the CDR3 reads TGTGCCAGCAGCTTACCGGGGGGGAACACTGAAGCTTTCTTT.

V and J are TRBV19 and TRBJ2-7, with 12 bases lining up with TRBD2. Trimming took 4 bases from V and 7 from J; bases not matched to a gene: 17. The CDR3 covers 18 residues. Germline CDR1 reads LNHDA; CDR2 reads SQIVND (reference sequence). The CDR3 region is CASSTRQVASGRAFEQYF. CDR3 DNA sequence: TGTGCCAGTAGTACCCGCCAAGTGGCTAGCGGGAGGGCCTTTGAGCAGTACTTC.

This clone was recorded once. V usage is TRBV19 and J usage is TRBJ2-1; 14 bases map to TRBD2. The CDR3 covers 20 residues. V shed 4 bases, J shed 7 bases, and the junction held 18 bases outside the gene matches. Germline V gives CDR1 LNHDA, CDR2 SQIVND (reference sequence). The CDR3 bases are TGTGCCAGTAGTACATACCCGGGACTAGCGGGAGTGGGGCCGGGGAATGAGCAGTTCTTC. It codes for CASSTYPGLAGVGPGNEQFF.

The chain joins TRBV2 to TRBJ1-5; the match to TRBD1 covers 7 bases. Germline assignment: CDR1 SNHLY and CDR2 FYNNEI. There are 16 residues in the CDR3. Unmatched junction bases numbered 7, after V lost 5 bases and J lost 0 bases. CDR3 sequence reads: CASSTGQTYSNQPQHF. For the CDR3, the DNA is TGTGCCAGCAGTACGGGACAGACATATAGCAATCAGCCCCAGCATTTT. The full variable domain, rest sourced from reference TRBV2 and TRBJ1-5, is EPEVTQTPSHQVTQMGQEVILRCVPISNHLYFYWYRQILGQKVEFLVSFYNNEISEKSEIFDDQFSVERPDGSNFTLKIRSTKLEDSAMYFCASSTGQTYSNQPQHFGDGTRLSIL.

The V call is TRBV2, the J call TRBJ1-2; D gene unclear. The CDR3 extends over 13 amino acids. Germline CDR1 reads SNHLY; CDR2 reads FYNNEI. Trimming removed 1 base at V and 6 bases at J, with 9 bases between. In DNA form, the CDR3 reads TGTGCCAGCAGTGAAGAGACCGTGGATGGCTACACCTTC. Translation gives CASSEETVDGYTF.

The J gene is TRBJ2-7, the V gene TRBV27; TRBD1 aligns across 9 bases. The CDR3 loop spans 16 amino acids. Unmatched junction bases numbered 7, after V lost 0 bases and J lost 4 bases. Germline CDR1 and CDR2: MNHEY and SMNVEV (reference sequence). The CDR3 DNA is TGTGCCAGCAGTTTATCCGGGACAGGGCAGGGATACGAGCAGTACTTC. It yields the protein CASSLSGTGQGYEQYF.

The chain carries TRBV11-2 and TRBJ2-5, with 12 bases lining up with TRBD2. Germline CDR1 SGHAT, CDR2 FQNNGV. With V trimmed by 5 bases and J by 2 bases, 3 bases remained unmatched. The CDR3 is made up of 15 amino acids. CDR3 nucleotides: TGTGCCAGCAGCCCTACTAGCGGGGGGCAAGAGACCCAGTACTTC. Translation gives CASSPTSGGQETQYF.

CDR3 sequence (DNA): TGTGCCAGCAGCTGGAGCGGACTAGCTTACAATGAGCAGTTCTTC. This sequence encodes CASSWSGLAYNEQFF. The chain recombines TRBV7-2 with TRBJ2-1, with 8 bases aligning to TRBD2. V lost 4 bases to trimming and J lost 4 bases; unmatched junction nucleotides: 6. The CDR3 has 15 amino acids. Germline loops: CDR1 SGHTA, CDR2 FQGNSA.

The chain links TRBV21-1 to TRBJ2-7; the DNA was not compared with TRBD2, the D call given in the table. TRBV21-1 is classified as a pseudogene. This CDR3 has 16 residues. The CDR3 region is CASSGLAGGPFYEQYF. CDR3 nucleotide sequence: TGTGCCAGCTCGGGACTAGCGGGAGGGCCCTTCTACGAGCAGTACTTC.

The V and J genes are TRBV7-9 and TRBJ2-6, with D uncertain. V shed 5 bases and J shed 3 bases, with 8 bases lying between them. This CDR3 is 14 amino acids long. Germline V gene sequence: CDR1 SEHNR, CDR2 FQNEAQ (reference sequence). Written as DNA, the CDR3 is TGTGCCAGCAGCGGTTCCTATGGGGCCAACGTCCTGACTTTC. Amino acids: CASSGSYGANVLTF. The complete variable domain, with remaining parts taken from reference TRBV7-9 and TRBJ2-6, reads DTGVSQNPRHKITKRGQNVTFRCDPISEHNRLYWYRQTLGQGPEFLTYFQNEAQLEKSRLLSDRFSAERPKGSFSTLEIQRTEQGDSAMYLCASSGSYGANVLTFGAGSRLTVL.

The J gene is TRBJ2-5, the V gene TRBV6-5, with 8 bases lining up with TRBD1. From germline, CDR1 is MNHEY and CDR2 SVGAGI. The CDR3 covers 12 residues. Losses at the gene ends were 7 bases for V and 2 bases for J; bases not matched to a gene: 0. Written as DNA, the CDR3 is TGTGCCAGCAACAGGGGGCAAGAGACCCAGTACTTC. Translated, it gives CASNRGQETQYF.

V usage is TRBV4-1 and J usage is TRBJ2-1; TRBD1 matches at 9 bases. Trimming took 3 bases from V and 2 from J; bases not matched to a gene: 5. CDR1 and CDR2 from the germline V gene are MGHRA and YSYEKL. The CDR3 covers 16 residues. In DNA form, the CDR3 reads TGCGCCAGCAGCCACGGGACAGGGAGTGCCTACAATGAGCAGTTCTTC. Amino acids: CASSHGTGSAYNEQFF.

The rearrangement joins TRBV27 to TRBJ2-7; no clear D. The V gene lost 4 bases and the J gene lost 1 base, with 8 bases spanning the gap. CDR1 is MNHEY and CDR2 is SMNVEV in the germline V gene (reference sequence). The CDR3 consists of 13 residues. The CDR3, as DNA: TGTGCCAGCAGTTCGGGCCCGTCCTACGAGCAGTACTTC. The encoded protein is CASSSGPSYEQYF.

The rearrangement links TRBV2 to TRBJ1-6, with D perhaps matching TRBD1 (5 bases). Trimming left V 7 bases short and J 9 bases short, with 10 bases between. CDR1 is SNHLY, CDR2 FYNNEI, per germline. CDR3 length: 12 amino acids. CDR3: CASKGEGSPLHF. As DNA, the CDR3 is TGTGCCAGCAAAGGGGAGGGTTCACCCCTCCACTTT.

The chain recombines TRBV14 with TRBJ2-1; D not resolved. The germline gives CDR1 SGHDN, CDR2 FVKESK. V was pared by 5 bases and J by 2 bases, with 16 bases between. CDR3 length: 16 amino acids. CDR3 in amino acids: CASSAEVGQTYNEQFF. CDR3 in DNA: TGTGCCAGCAGCGCCGAGGTGGGCCAGACCTACAATGAGCAGTTCTTC.

The V and J genes are TRBV25-1 and TRBJ2-1, with D unclear. V lost 6 bases, J lost 4 bases, and 19 bases lay in between. The germline V gene encodes CDR1 MGHDK and CDR2 SYGVNS. This CDR3 spans 16 amino acids. CDR3 region: CASRIKWGPQYNEQFF. For the CDR3, the DNA is TGTGCCAGCAGAATAAAGTGGGGTCCCCAATACAATGAGCAGTTCTTC.

This clone was detected only a few times. The chain couples TRBV10-2 to TRBJ1-1; D call uncertain. The CDR3 has 13 residues. Trimming left V 3 bases short and J 1 base short, with 6 bases between. Germline CDR1 is WSHSY and CDR2 is SAAADI. The CDR3 region has the DNA TGCGCCAGCAGTGAATGGGAGAACACTGAAGCTTTCTTT. Encoded protein: CASSEWENTEAFF.